This T cell receptor (beta chain) emerged from a study of Graves' ophthalmopathy and Graves' hyperthyroidism. As regards this clonotype: This may be a read error, as it is one base from a much larger clone.

Transcripts of RNA were the source for amplifying TCR beta CDR3 regions. The authors performed first-round RT-PCR with HTBI primers and then a second-round multiplex PCR. MiXCR was run by TCRdb on the multiplex PCR reads, yielding one entry per CDR3 protein. The table shows about 740,000 distinct CDR3 sequences, with 40% occurring only once. The CDR3 totals 13 residues. Germline V gene lookup returns CDR1 SQVTM and CDR2 ANQGSEA. This TCR was sampled from an adult man with Graves' ophthalmopathy. Sample: peripheral blood. This chain uses TRBV29-1 with TRBJ1-6; no clear D gene. Written as DNA, the CDR3 is TGCAGCGTTGCTCAGAATCGTAATTCACCCCTCGACTTT. This sequence encodes CSVAQNRNSPLDF.